Listed here are 15 T cell receptor beta chains from one sample, sequenced in a study of regulatory T cells in long-lasting Graves disease. For TCR beta, libraries came from iRepertoire HTBI primers and Arm-PCR of CDR3 regions. TCRdb fed the multiplex PCR reads into MiXCR, producing one record per CDR3 protein. The sample consists of about 540,000 distinct CDR3 sequences, about 13% of them appearing once. The time point: newly diagnosed GD, antithyroid drugs for less than 3 months. Extracted PBMC RNA gave rise to the TCR library. The same data also contributed to another study, on T cells in Graves' hyperthyroidism and ophthalmopathy.

The sequencing here drew on peripheral blood mononuclear cells (PBMCs), taken at new diagnosis, from a patient treated with antithyroid drugs. These receptors were collected from a man aged 25 to 40 with Graves disease.

This clonotype has a count of ten or more. This chain uses TRBV20-1 with TRBJ2-1, with D possibly TRBD2 on 6 matching bases. CDR1 is DFQATT and CDR2 is SNEGSKA in the germline V gene (reference sequence). With 0 bases removed from V and 12 bases from J, the gap between germline ends came to 21 bases. The CDR3 extends over 15 amino acids. This CDR3 is CSARDGLGTPQGQFF. The CDR3 nucleotides read TGCAGTGCTAGAGATGGGCTCGGGACTCCTCAAGGGCAGTTCTTC.

The table lists this clonotype with many counts. The genes are TRBV29-1 and TRBJ1-5, with 7 bases lining up with TRBD1. Trimming at V came to 4 bases and at J to 5 bases, leaving 5 bases not matched to a gene. Germline values: CDR1 SQVTM, CDR2 ANQGSEA. The CDR3 extends over 13 amino acids. The CDR3 is CSVGTGAYQPQHF. Written as DNA, the CDR3 is TGCAGCGTTGGGACAGGCGCCTATCAGCCCCAGCATTTT.

This clonotype has ten or more counts. The chain combines TRBV5-1 with TRBJ2-1; D call uncertain. This CDR3 contains 16 residues. CDR1 and CDR2 (germline): SGHRS, YFSETQ. The V end lost 4 bases, the J end lost 4 bases, and 18 bases lay between the germline ends. In DNA form, the CDR3 reads TGCGCCAGCAGCCTCCAGGCAGCCCCTTTATACAATGAGCAGTTCTTC. The encoded protein is CASSLQAAPLYNEQFF. The full variable domain, its missing parts supplied by reference TRBV5-1 and TRBJ2-1, is KAGVTQTPRYLIKTRGQQVTLSCSPISGHRSVSWYQQTPGQGLQFLFEYFSETQRNKGNFPGRFSGRQFSNSRSEMNVSTLELGDSALYLCASSLQAAPLYNEQFFGPGTRLTVL.

This clonotype was seen repeatedly, ten times or more. The chain joins TRBV12-5 to TRBJ2-1; D is possibly TRBD2 (6 bases). With 5 bases removed from V and 0 bases from J, the gap between germline ends came to 14 bases. Germline V CDR1 and CDR2: LGHNT, FRNRAP. The CDR3 runs to 16 residues. The CDR3 nucleotides read TGTGCTAGTGGTCCCCAACTAGCCCGCTCCTACAATGAGCAGTTCTTC. This gives the protein CASGPQLARSYNEQFF.

This clonotype was seen repeatedly, ten times or more. This sequence joins TRBV7-9 and TRBJ2-7; D could derive from TRBD1 or TRBD2 (6 bases each). V lost 5 bases and J lost 3, with 23 bases in between. In germline, CDR1 is SEHNR, CDR2 FQNEAQ (reference sequence). This CDR3 spans 17 amino acids. CDR3 in amino acids: CASSQPSRGGGGYEQYF. The CDR3 nucleotides read TGTGCCAGCAGCCAACCTTCCAGGGGAGGTGGTGGCTACGAGCAGTACTTC.

This clonotype has ten or more counts. The rearrangement uses TRBV28 and TRBJ2-7; 10 bases fit TRBD2. The CDR3 consists of 15 residues. Germline loops: CDR1 MDHEN, CDR2 SYDVKM. J was trimmed by 5 bases and V by 5 bases; bases with no gene match: 9. This CDR3 is CASSPLAGGTDEQYF. The CDR3 nucleotides are TGTGCCAGCAGTCCTTTAGCGGGAGGAACAGACGAGCAGTACTTC.

This clonotype was seen many times. V usage is TRBV5-1 and J usage is TRBJ1-1; D remains unclear. The CDR3 extends over 14 amino acids. CDR1 and CDR2 (germline): SGHRS, YFSETQ. Trimming cost V 1 base and J 0 bases, with 7 bases left between them. The CDR3 region is CASSLTALNTEAFF. In DNA form, the CDR3 reads TGCGCCAGCAGCTTGACAGCCTTGAACACTGAAGCTTTCTTT.

This clonotype was detected ten times or more. The V call is TRBV11-2, the J call TRBJ1-1; a possible D gene is TRBD1 (6 bases). Germline V gives CDR1 SGHAT, CDR2 FQNNGV. Trimming took 0 bases from V and 3 from J, leaving 11 bases between them. The CDR3 sequence is 15 residues long. The CDR3 DNA reads as TGTGCCAGCAGCTTAGATCGGAGGGGGGACACTGAAGCTTTCTTT. Translated, it gives CASSLDRRGDTEAFF.

This clonotype was seen a few times. The V call is TRBV10-3, the J call TRBJ1-2; possible D gene TRBD1, 5 bases. The CDR3 contains 13 residues. Trimming shortened V by 2 bases and J by 8 bases, and 12 bases separated the two germline ends. Germline V gene lookup returns CDR1 ENHRY and CDR2 SYGVKD. This CDR3 reads CAISETQGKGYTF. For the CDR3, the DNA is TGTGCCATCAGTGAGACGCAGGGTAAAGGCTACACCTTC.

This clonotype has more than one count but fewer than ten. The chain joins TRBV24-1 to TRBJ2-7; D possibly uses TRBD1 or TRBD2 (6 bases each). V lost 2 bases to trimming and J lost 6 bases, with 25 bases between them. This CDR3 region has 18 residues. CDR1 KGHDR and CDR2 SFDVKD come from the germline V gene. The CDR3 region is CATSDSNPRGVSSGEQYF. As DNA, the CDR3 is TGTGCCACCAGTGATTCAAACCCAAGGGGGGTGAGTTCGGGCGAGCAGTACTTC.

This clonotype was found a few times. The chain employs TRBV9 and TRBJ1-4; D may be TRBD1 (5 bases). This CDR3 contains 15 residues. Germline CDR1 reads SGDLS; CDR2 reads YYNGEE. Trimming took 0 bases from V and 5 from J, leaving 11 bases between them. The CDR3: CASSVGGTANEKLFF. CDR3 bases: TGTGCCAGCAGCGTAGGTGGGACGGCAAATGAAAAACTGTTTTTT.

In its sample, this clonotype is medium-sized (0.01 to 0.1%). V and J are TRBV5-1 and TRBJ2-3; 9 positions agree with TRBD2. The V segment lost 2 bases and the J segment 5 bases; nucleotides outside the gene matches: 9. The CDR3 consists of 16 residues. The germline V gene has CDR1 SGHRS and CDR2 YFSETQ. This CDR3 is CASSFIRREGKDTQYF. The CDR3, as DNA: TGCGCCAGCAGCTTCATCCGGCGGGAGGGTAAAGATACGCAGTATTTT.

This clonotype came up many times. This rearrangement joins TRBV18 to TRBJ1-3, with D unresolved. Germline V gene sequence: CDR1 KGHSH, CDR2 LQKENI. V dropped 2 bases and J dropped 3 bases, with 11 bases sitting between them. The CDR3 length is 15 residues. CDR3 nucleotides: TGTGCCAGCTCACCATGGCCTGGAGGTGGAAACACCATATATTTT. Its protein product is CASSPWPGGGNTIYF.

This clonotype appeared many times. The rearrangement joins TRBV6-2 or TRBV6-3 to TRBJ2-1; 8 bases match TRBD1. V lost 6 bases and J lost 4; bases outside the gene matches: 2. The germline V gene has CDR1 MNHEY and CDR2 SVGEGT. This CDR3 comprises 13 residues. The CDR3 is CASRTGVYNEQFF. For the CDR3, the DNA is TGTGCCAGCAGGACAGGGGTTTACAATGAGCAGTTCTTC.

There are a few counts of this clonotype. V gene TRBV25-1 combines with J gene TRBJ1-1; TRBD1 aligns across 9 bases. Per the germline V gene, CDR1 is MGHDK and CDR2 is SYGVNS. Trimming at V came to 5 bases and at J to 5 bases, leaving 6 bases not matched to a gene. This CDR3 spans 14 amino acids. The chain's CDR3 is CASSFGTGTTEAFF. The CDR3 DNA follows: TGTGCCAGCAGTTTCGGGACAGGGACTACTGAAGCTTTCTTT. Together with reference TRBV25-1 and TRBJ1-1, the CDR3 gives the full variable domain: EADIYQTPRYLVIGTGKKITLECSQTMGHDKMYWYQQDPGMELHLIHYSYGVNSTEKGDLSSESTVSRIRTEHFPLTLESARPSHTSQYLCASSFGTGTTEAFFGQGTRLTVV.